The 24 T cell receptor beta chains below all came from one sample that was sequenced in a study of blood T cells in healthy people across ages. Alongside a J-beta primer mix, a sample-barcoded 5' primer served in a second PCR lasting about 6 to 11 cycles. A single record per CDR3 protein comes from TCRdb applying MiXCR to the 5' RACE reads. The data show 600,000 to 850,000 distinct CDR3 sequences, roughly two fifths seen once. The sequenced sample was blood. Receptors originate from a woman aged 55-75 years in good health.

This clonotype was seen a few times. This chain connects TRBV19 to TRBJ2-4; unclear D gene. The J call may be mistaken, given a closer DNA end match to TRBJ2-7. The CDR3 spans 11 residues. Germline V lookup: CDR1 LNHDA, CDR2 SQIVND (reference sequence). The CDR3 nucleotides read TGTGCCAGTAGTATGGACTACGAGCAGTACTTC. It translates to CASSMDYEQYF.

V is TRBV5-1 and J is TRBJ2-5; 7 bases match TRBD1. The CDR3 covers 14 residues. Germline loops: CDR1 SGHRS, CDR2 YFSETQ. After removal of 5 bases from V and 4 bases from J, the junction contained 8 bases not matched to a gene. The CDR3 DNA is TGCGCCAGCAGGACAGGGCCGACGGGAGAGACCCAGTACTTC. This translates into CASRTGPTGETQYF.

The CDR3 region is CASSGTGGRVAEQFF. In nucleotides, the CDR3 is TGCGCCAGCAGCGGGACAGGGGGCCGAGTAGCTGAGCAGTTCTTC. V is TRBV5-1 and J is TRBJ2-1, with 12 bases identical to TRBD1. After removal of 4 bases from V and 9 bases from J, the junction contained 8 bases not matched to a gene. Germline assignment: CDR1 SGHRS and CDR2 YFSETQ. The CDR3 totals 15 residues.

The chain links TRBV28 to TRBJ2-1; a possible D gene is TRBD2 (5 bases). The V gene's germline CDR1 is MDHEN and CDR2 SYDVKM. V was clipped by 2 bases and J by 3 bases, with 14 bases between them. This CDR3 region has 16 residues. The CDR3 region is CASSLILGAGYNEQFF. CDR3 DNA sequence: TGTGCCAGCAGTTTAATTCTGGGAGCCGGCTACAATGAGCAGTTCTTC.

This clonotype was seen a handful of times. V and J are TRBV4-2 and TRBJ2-1, with 7 bases fitting TRBD2. The trim removed 4 bases at V and 6 bases at J, leaving 6 bases unmatched. The CDR3 runs 14 residues. Germline V gene data show CDR1 as LGHNA and CDR2 as YNFKEQ. CDR3: CASSRDLAVNEQFF. The CDR3 DNA follows: TGTGCCAGCAGCCGCGATCTAGCGGTCAATGAGCAGTTCTTC.

This clonotype showed up just a few times. The V call is TRBV28, the J call TRBJ2-5; D is uncertain. Germline V gene lookup returns CDR1 MDHEN and CDR2 SYDVKM. This CDR3 has 11 amino acids. V lost 5 bases and J 5 bases, leaving 6 bases between the germline ends. The CDR3 is CASSPWETQYF. The CDR3 DNA reads as TGTGCCAGCAGTCCCTGGGAGACCCAGTACTTC. Supplemented by reference TRBV28 and TRBJ2-5, the full variable domain reads DVKVTQSSRYLVKRTGEKVFLECVQDMDHENMFWYRQDPGLGLRLIYFSYDVKMKEKGDIPEGYSVSREKKERFSLILESASTNQTSMYLCASSPWETQYFGPGTRLLVL.

The chain employs TRBV20-1 and TRBJ2-4, with D possibly TRBD1 on 5 matching bases. Germline loops: CDR1 DFQATT, CDR2 SNEGSKA (reference sequence). The length of the CDR3 is 15 residues. V shed 0 bases and J shed 0 bases, with 9 bases lying between them. The CDR3 is CSAREQALAKNIQYF. The CDR3 DNA sequence: TGCAGTGCTAGAGAACAGGCCCTAGCCAAAAACATTCAGTACTTC.

This rearrangement joins TRBV6-1 to TRBJ1-2; no reliable D call. The CDR3 has 15 amino acids. Trimming shortened V by 5 bases and J by 4 bases, and 17 bases separated the two germline ends. Germline V gives CDR1 MNHNS, CDR2 SASEGT. CDR3 in amino acids: CASSSTAGQFYGYTF. In nucleotides, the CDR3 is TGTGCCAGCAGTTCAACTGCTGGGCAGTTCTATGGCTACACCTTC.

The chain couples TRBV7-2 to TRBJ1-2; no definite D call. Trimming left V 5 bases short and J 5 bases short, with 12 bases between. CDR1 SGHTA and CDR2 FQGNSA come from the germline V gene. The CDR3 covers 13 residues. CDR3 loop: CASSALGRYGYTF. The CDR3 nucleotides are TGTGCCAGCAGCGCCCTCGGGCGGTATGGCTACACCTTC. Full variable domain (rest looked up from reference TRBV7-2 and TRBJ1-2): GAGVSQSPSNKVTEKGKDVELRCDPISGHTALYWYRQSLGQGLEFLIYFQGNSAPDKSGLPSDRFSAERTGGSVSTLTIQRTQQEDSAVYLCASSALGRYGYTFGSGTRLTVV.

The V call is TRBV12-3 or TRBV12-4, the J call TRBJ1-5; D is perhaps TRBD1 (6 bases). CDR3 size: 13 residues. The V and J ends lost 6 bases and 5 bases respectively, with 11 bases between them. CDR3 sequence reads: CASRGGAYQPQHF. The CDR3 DNA sequence: TGTGCCAGCAGGGGGGGGGCCTATCAGCCCCAGCATTTT.

This sequence joins TRBV5-1 and TRBJ2-2; TRBD2 matches 8 bases. This CDR3 region has 15 residues. With V trimmed by 4 bases and J by 9 bases, 11 bases remained unmatched. Looked up from germline, CDR1 is SGHRS and CDR2 is YFSETQ. For the CDR3, the DNA is TGCGCCAGCAGCCGGCGGGCGGGAGGCCCCCGGGAGCTGTTTTTT. Translated: CASSRRAGGPRELFF.

This clonotype was seen a few times. V and J are TRBV6-2 or TRBV6-3 and TRBJ1-2; TRBD1 matches 8 bases. This CDR3 has 14 residues. Germline-derived CDR1 and CDR2 are MNHEY and SVGEGT. The V and J ends lost 5 bases and 3 bases, in that order; junction bases with no gene match: 5. CDR3 loop: CASSRGQDHYGYTF. DNA for the CDR3: TGTGCCAGCAGTAGGGGACAGGACCACTATGGCTACACCTTC.

CDR3 loop: CASSVATGNTQYF. CDR3 DNA sequence: TGTGCCAGCAGCGTAGCTACAGGAAATACGCAGTATTTT. J is TRBJ2-3 and V is TRBV9; maybe TRBD1 (5 bases). The germline CDR1 and CDR2 sequences are SGDLS and YYNGEE. Trimming took 0 bases from V and 7 from J, leaving 9 bases between them. The CDR3 is 13 amino acids.

The chain combines TRBV9 with TRBJ2-7; 8 bases are a match to TRBD2. Trimming removed 4 bases from V and 3 bases from J; junction bases left unmatched: 12. This CDR3 comprises 16 residues. CDR1 and CDR2 from the germline V gene are SGDLS and YYNGEE. CDR3 residues: CASSSRAGAGVYEQYF. CDR3 DNA: TGTGCCAGCAGCTCCAGAGCGGGAGCGGGGGTCTACGAGCAGTACTTC.

V is TRBV6-2 or TRBV6-3 and J is TRBJ2-7, with TRBD2 matching 13 bases. Per the germline V gene, CDR1 is MNHEY and CDR2 is SVGEGT. The CDR3 extends over 17 amino acids. V dropped 5 bases and J dropped 1; count of bases not matched to a gene: 8. The CDR3 sequence is CASSPRRGLAGSYEQYF. As DNA, the CDR3 is TGTGCCAGCAGTCCCCGGAGGGGACTAGCGGGGTCCTACGAGCAGTACTTC.

V and J are TRBV20-1 and TRBJ2-4, with 8 bases that match TRBD1. The closer fit of TRBJ2-7 to the DNA end suggests the J call may be wrong. Per germline, CDR1 DFQATT and CDR2 SNEGSKA (reference sequence). CDR3 length equals 15 residues. The CDR3 bases are TGCAGTGCTGGATCCAGACAGGGGTACTCCTACGAGCAGTACTTC. It encodes CSAGSRQGYSYEQYF.

This clonotype was recorded many times. The chain links TRBV6-6 to TRBJ2-7, with D possibly matching TRBD2 (5 bases). Looked up from germline, CDR1 is MNHNY and CDR2 is SVGAGI (reference sequence). V lost 2 bases, J lost 4 bases, and 6 bases lay in between. This CDR3 is 12 amino acids long. The CDR3 DNA follows: TGTGCCAGCAGTTACGGACTTTACGAGCAGTACTTC. Translation: CASSYGLYEQYF.

This clonotype was picked up a small number of times. The V gene is TRBV14, the J gene TRBJ2-5; 9 bases line up with TRBD2. Trimming cost V 1 base and J 5 bases; bases outside gene matches: 11. CDR1 is SGHDN, CDR2 FVKESK, per germline. CDR3 length: 17 residues. The CDR3 bases are TGTGCCAGCAGCCAAGCCCCCCTAGCGGGGTGGTGGGAGACCCAGTACTTC. Residues: CASSQAPLAGWWETQYF.

The chain employs TRBV7-2 and TRBJ2-4, with unresolved D. The J call is in doubt because the DNA end fits TRBJ2-7 better. Germline-derived CDR1 and CDR2 are SGHTA and FQGNSA. This CDR3 has 16 residues. The CDR3 spells CASSLASTGSPYEQYF. Written as DNA, the CDR3 is TGTGCCAGCAGCTTAGCCTCGACTGGGTCACCCTACGAGCAGTACTTC.

V usage is TRBV3-1 and J usage is TRBJ1-5; no clear D. V was cut by 4 bases and J by 7 bases, with 11 bases left in between. From germline, CDR1 is LGHDT and CDR2 YNNKEL (reference sequence). The CDR3 is made up of 13 amino acids. The CDR3 loop reads CASSRQAGQPQHF. In nucleotides, the CDR3 is TGTGCCAGCAGCCGGCAAGCTGGCCAGCCCCAGCATTTT.

As concerns this clonotype: Given a much more abundant clone one base away, this may be a read error. The chain has TRBV5-1 and TRBJ2-1; a weak D match, TRBD1 (5 bases). The germline gives CDR1 SGHRS, CDR2 YFSETQ. V was trimmed by 3 bases and J by 6 bases, leaving 10 bases between them. CDR3 length: 13 amino acids. The CDR3 DNA reads TGCGCCAGCAGCTGGGGCAGGGTCAATGAGCAGTTCTTC. The encoded protein is CASSWGRVNEQFF.

This clonotype turned up a few times. The chain recombines TRBV14 with TRBJ2-1; TRBD2 matches 8 bases. The CDR3 runs 15 residues. The germline CDR1 and CDR2 sequences are SGHDN and FVKESK. With 4 bases clipped from V and 5 bases from J, the junction kept 7 bases outside the gene matches. DNA for the CDR3: TGTGCCAGCAGCCCGCTAGCGGGTAGTAACAATGAGCAGTTCTTC. Translating gives CASSPLAGSNNEQFF.

The CDR3 region is CASSLLGAGMIDTQYF. DNA of the CDR3: TGTGCCAGCAGCTTGTTGGGAGCGGGAATGATCGATACGCAGTATTTT. The chain joins TRBV7-2 to TRBJ2-3, with 7 bases that match TRBD2. This CDR3 has 16 residues. J lost 6 bases, V lost 3 bases, and 12 bases had no gene match. The germline V gene has CDR1 SGHTA and CDR2 FQGNSA.

This clonotype was detected a few times. The rearrangement uses TRBV29-1 and TRBJ2-7; 9 bases are shared with TRBD2. J was trimmed by 7 bases and V by 6 bases; bases with no gene match: 4. The CDR3 length is 11 residues. Germline CDR1 is SQVTM and CDR2 is ANQGSEA. CDR3 sequence reads: CSVVSGGEQYF. CDR3 bases: TGCAGCGTCGTAAGCGGGGGGGAGCAGTACTTC.